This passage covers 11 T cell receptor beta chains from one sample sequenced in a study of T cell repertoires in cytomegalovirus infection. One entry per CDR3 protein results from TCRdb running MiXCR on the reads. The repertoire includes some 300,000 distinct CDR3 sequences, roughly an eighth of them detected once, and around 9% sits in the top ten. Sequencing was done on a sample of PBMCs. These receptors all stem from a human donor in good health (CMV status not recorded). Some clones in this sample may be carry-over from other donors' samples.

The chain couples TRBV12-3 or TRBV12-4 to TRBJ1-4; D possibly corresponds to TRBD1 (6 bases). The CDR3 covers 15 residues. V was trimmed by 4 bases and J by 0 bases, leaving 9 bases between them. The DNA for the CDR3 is TGTGCCAGCAGTTCAGGACAGCCAACTAATGAAAAACTGTTTTTT. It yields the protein CASSSGQPTNEKLFF.

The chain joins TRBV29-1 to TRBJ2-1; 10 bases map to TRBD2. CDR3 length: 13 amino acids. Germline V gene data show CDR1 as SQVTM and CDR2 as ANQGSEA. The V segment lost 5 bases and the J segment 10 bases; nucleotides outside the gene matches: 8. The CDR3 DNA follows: TGCAGCGTTTCCTCCGGGACTAGCGACGAGCAGTTCTTC. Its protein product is CSVSSGTSDEQFF.

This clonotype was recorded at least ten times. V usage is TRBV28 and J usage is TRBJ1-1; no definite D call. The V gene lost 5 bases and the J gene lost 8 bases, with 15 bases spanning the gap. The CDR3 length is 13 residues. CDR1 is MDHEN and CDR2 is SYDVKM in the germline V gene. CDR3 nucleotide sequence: TGTGCCAGCAGTCCCAGGAACGATCACGAAGCTTTCTTT. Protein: CASSPRNDHEAFF. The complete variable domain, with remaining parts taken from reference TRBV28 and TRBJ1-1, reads DVKVTQSSRYLVKRTGEKVFLECVQDMDHENMFWYRQDPGLGLRLIYFSYDVKMKEKGDIPEGYSVSREKKERFSLILESASTNQTSMYLCASSPRNDHEAFFGQGTRLTVV.

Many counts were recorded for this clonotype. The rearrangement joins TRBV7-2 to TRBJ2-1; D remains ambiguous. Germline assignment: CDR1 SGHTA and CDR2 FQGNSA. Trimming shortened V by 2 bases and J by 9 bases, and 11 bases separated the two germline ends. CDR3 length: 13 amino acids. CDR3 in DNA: TGTGCCAGCAGCTTAATCGATTCGGGTGAGCAGTTCTTC. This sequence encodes CASSLIDSGEQFF.

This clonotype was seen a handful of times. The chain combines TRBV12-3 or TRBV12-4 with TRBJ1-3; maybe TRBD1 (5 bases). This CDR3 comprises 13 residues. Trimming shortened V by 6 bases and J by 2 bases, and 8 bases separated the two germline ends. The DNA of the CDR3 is TGTGCCAGCAGGGCGGGGGCTGGAAACACCATATATTTT. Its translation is CASRAGAGNTIYF.

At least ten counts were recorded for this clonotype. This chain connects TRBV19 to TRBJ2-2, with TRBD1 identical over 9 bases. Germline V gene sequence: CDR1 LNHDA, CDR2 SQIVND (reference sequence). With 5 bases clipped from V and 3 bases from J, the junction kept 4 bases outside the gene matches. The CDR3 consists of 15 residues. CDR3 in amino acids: CASSFGDRDTGELFF. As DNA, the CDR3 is TGTGCCAGTAGTTTTGGGGACAGGGACACCGGGGAGCTGTTTTTT. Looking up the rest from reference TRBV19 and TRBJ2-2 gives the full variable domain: DGGITQSPKYLFRKEGQNVTLSCEQNLNHDAMYWYRQDPGQGLRLIYYSQIVNDFQKGDIAEGYSVSREKKESFPLTVTSAQKNPTAFYLCASSFGDRDTGELFFGEGSRLTVL.

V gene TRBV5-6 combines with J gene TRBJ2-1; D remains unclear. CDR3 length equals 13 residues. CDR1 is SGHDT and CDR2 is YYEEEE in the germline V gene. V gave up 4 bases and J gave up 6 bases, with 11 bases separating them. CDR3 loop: CASSDPVANEQFF. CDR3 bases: TGTGCCAGCAGCGACCCGGTGGCCAATGAGCAGTTCTTC.

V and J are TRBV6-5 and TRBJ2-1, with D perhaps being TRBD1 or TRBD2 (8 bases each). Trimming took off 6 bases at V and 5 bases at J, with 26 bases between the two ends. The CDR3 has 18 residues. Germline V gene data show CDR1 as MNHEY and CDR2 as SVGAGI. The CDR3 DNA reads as TGTGCCAGCAGACCCTTCCAGGGGGCGGGAGGACACAACAATGAGCAGTTCTTC. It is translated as CASRPFQGAGGHNNEQFF.

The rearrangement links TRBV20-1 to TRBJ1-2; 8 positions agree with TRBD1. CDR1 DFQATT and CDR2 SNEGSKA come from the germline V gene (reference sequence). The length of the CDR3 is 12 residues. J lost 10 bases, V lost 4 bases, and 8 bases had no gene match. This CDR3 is CSAKRTGLVYTF. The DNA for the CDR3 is TGCAGTGCTAAGAGGACAGGGTTAGTCTACACCTTC.

CDR3 sequence: CASSSIAGGPSDEQFF. CDR3 nucleotide sequence: TGTGCCAGCAGTTCTATAGCGGGAGGCCCCTCCGATGAGCAGTTCTTC. The chain is built from TRBV12-3 or TRBV12-4 and TRBJ2-1, with 10 bases lining up with TRBD2. Losses at the gene ends were 4 bases for V and 8 bases for J; bases not matched to a gene: 11. The CDR3 length is 16 residues.

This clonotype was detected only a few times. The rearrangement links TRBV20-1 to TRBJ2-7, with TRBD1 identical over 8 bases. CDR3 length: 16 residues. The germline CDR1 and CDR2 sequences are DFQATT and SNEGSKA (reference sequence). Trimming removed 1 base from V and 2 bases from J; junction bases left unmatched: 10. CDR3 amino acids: CSARGTGPGRTYEQYF. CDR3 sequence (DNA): TGCAGTGCTAGAGGGACAGGGCCCGGCAGGACCTACGAGCAGTACTTC.